This note documents a single T cell receptor (beta chain) sequence. The antigen remains unidentified. These data are taken from a study of cytomegalovirus exposure and HLA in healthy donors. V was cut by 0 bases and J by 6 bases, with 8 bases left in between. The CDR3 contains 13 residues. Germline V CDR1 and CDR2: SGHDT, YYEEEE. The primer mix had 60 Vbeta and 13 Jbeta primers. Some clones are missing from TCRdb's copy, which holds only in-frame ones; the method was immunoSEQ multiplex PCR. The sample holds some 200,000 clones, around three quarters seen once. Findings and caveats of the study: An apparent linkage of common viral pathogens to several of the most significant clusters emerged in a later analysis.

Healthy bone marrow donors supplied every sample. Sequencing was carried out using PBMCs. The chain joins TRBV5-6 to TRBJ2-3; D possibly corresponds to TRBD2 (6 bases). This receptor was obtained from a woman in her 30s in good health and CMV-seronegative. The chain's CDR3 is CASSLVRGDTQYF. CDR3 DNA: TGTGCCAGCAGCTTGGTTCGGGGGGATACGCAGTATTTT. The full variable domain, in which reference TRBV5-6 and TRBJ2-3 provide the parts outside the CDR3, is DAGVTQSPTHLIKTRGQQVTLRCSPKSGHDTVSWYQQALGQGPQFIFQYYEEEERQRGNFPDRFSGHQFPNYSSELNVNALLLGDSALYLCASSLVRGDTQYFGPGTRLTVL.